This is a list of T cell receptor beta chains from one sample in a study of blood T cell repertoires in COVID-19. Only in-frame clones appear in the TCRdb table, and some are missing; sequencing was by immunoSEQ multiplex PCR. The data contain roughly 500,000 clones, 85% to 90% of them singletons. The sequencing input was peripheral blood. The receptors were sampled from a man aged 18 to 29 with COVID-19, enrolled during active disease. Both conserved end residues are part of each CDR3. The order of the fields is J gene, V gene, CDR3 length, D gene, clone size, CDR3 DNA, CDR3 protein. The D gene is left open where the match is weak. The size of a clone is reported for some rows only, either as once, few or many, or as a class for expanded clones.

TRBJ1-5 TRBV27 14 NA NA TGTGCCAGCAGTTGGGACGGGAGAAATCAGCCCCAGCATTTT CASSWDGRNQPQHF
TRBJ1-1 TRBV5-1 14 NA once TGCGCCAGCAGCTTGGGGAACGGAGGAACTGAAGCTTTCTTT CASSLGNGGTEAFF
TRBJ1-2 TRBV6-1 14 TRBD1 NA TGTGCCAGCAGTGAATATAGGACAGGGTTTGGCTACACCTTC CASSEYRTGFGYTF
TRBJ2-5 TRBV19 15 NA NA TGTGCCAGTAGTATAGGGGTCGGGATTCCTGAGACCCAGTACTTC CASSIGVGIPETQYF
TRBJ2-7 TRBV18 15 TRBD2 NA TGTGCCAGCTCAACGACTAGCGGGAGAGTCTACGAGCAGTACTTC CASSTTSGRVYEQYF
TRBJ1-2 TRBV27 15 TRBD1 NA TGTGCCAGCAGTTTCTTGGGGACAGGGGCCTATGGCTACACCTTC CASSFLGTGAYGYTF
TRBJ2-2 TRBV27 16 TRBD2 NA TGTGCCAGCAGTTTAACTAGCGGGGGGGTAACCGGGGAGCTGTTTTTT CASSLTSGGVTGELFF
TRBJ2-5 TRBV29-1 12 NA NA TGCAGCGTTGAAGAAAGGAGGGAGACCCAGTACTTC CSVEERRETQYF
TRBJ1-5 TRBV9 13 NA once TGTGCCAGCAGCGACCAGGGGAATCAGCCCCAGCATTTT CASSDQGNQPQHF
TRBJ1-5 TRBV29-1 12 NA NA TGCAGCGTTGAAGAGGCCAATCAGCCCCAGCATTTT CSVEEANQPQHF
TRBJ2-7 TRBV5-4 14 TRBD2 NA TGTGCCAGCAGCAATGGGACTAGCCTCTACGAGCAGTACTTC CASSNGTSLYEQYF
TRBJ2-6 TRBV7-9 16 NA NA TGTGCCAGCAGTTCAGGGAGGAACTCTGGGGCCAACGTCCTGACTTTC CASSSGRNSGANVLTF
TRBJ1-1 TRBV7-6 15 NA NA TGTGCCAGCAGCCCCACTACGGGTACGAACACTGAAGCTTTCTTT CASSPTTGTNTEAFF
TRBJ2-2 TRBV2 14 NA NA TGTGCCAGCAGACCGGACAGAGCTGTCGGGGAGCTGTTTTTT CASRPDRAVGELFF
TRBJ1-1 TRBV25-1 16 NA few TGTGCCAGCAGTGGCTCATCGGCAGGGGTTGTGACTGAAGCTTTCTTT CASSGSSAGVVTEAFF
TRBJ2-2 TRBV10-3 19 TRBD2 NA TGTGCCATCAGTGAGTTCGAGCGGGGGGGCCTTGGGAACACCGGGGAGCTGTTTTTT CAISEFERGGLGNTGELFF
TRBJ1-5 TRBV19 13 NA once TGTGCCAGTAGTATAGACAGGGATCAGCCCCAGCATTTT CASSIDRDQPQHF
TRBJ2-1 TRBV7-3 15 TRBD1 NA TGTGCCAGCAGCCCAGACAGGGATTCATACAATGAGCAGTTCTTC CASSPDRDSYNEQFF
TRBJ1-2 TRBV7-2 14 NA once TGTGCCAGCAGCTTAGTAGGAGGCCAGTATGGCTACACCTTC CASSLVGGQYGYTF
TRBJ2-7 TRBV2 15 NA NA TGTGCCAGCAGCCTAGAGGGAGCCAGCTTCTACGAGCAGTACTTC CASSLEGASFYEQYF
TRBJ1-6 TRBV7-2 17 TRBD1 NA TGTGCCAGCAGCTTAGCGGACAGGGGGTACTATAATTCACCCCTCCACTTT CASSLADRGYYNSPLHF
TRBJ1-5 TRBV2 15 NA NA TGTGCCAGCAGGCAGGACAGCAATAGCAATCAGCCCCAGCATTTT CASRQDSNSNQPQHF
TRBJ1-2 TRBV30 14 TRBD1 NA TGTGCCTGGAGCTCCGGGACAGGGGACTATGGCTACACCTTC CAWSSGTGDYGYTF
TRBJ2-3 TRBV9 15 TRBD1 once TGTGCCAGCAGCGTGGCACAGGGGTACACAGATACGCAGTATTTT CASSVAQGYTDTQYF
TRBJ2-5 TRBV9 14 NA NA TGTGCCAGCAGCGTATGGGGGCAGCAAGAGACCCAGTACTTC CASSVWGQQETQYF
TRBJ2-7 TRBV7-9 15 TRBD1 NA TGTGCCAGCAGCTTAGTCCGGACAGGGACCCACGAGCAGTACTTC CASSLVRTGTHEQYF
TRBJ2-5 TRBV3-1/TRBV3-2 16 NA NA TGTGCCAGCAGCCAGGAGGAAGTTGTCGGCGGGGAGACCCAGTACTTC CASSQEEVVGGETQYF
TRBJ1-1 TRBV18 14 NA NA TGTGCCAGCTCACCTGCTGCCCGGTGGACTGAAGCTTTCTTT CASSPAARWTEAFF
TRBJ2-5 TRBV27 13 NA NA TGTGCCAGCAGCTCCCGCGGTACGGGGACCCAGTACTTC CASSSRGTGTQYF
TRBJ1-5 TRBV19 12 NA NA TGTGCCAGTTGCATTTTCGGTCAGCCCCAGCATTTT CASCIFGQPQHF
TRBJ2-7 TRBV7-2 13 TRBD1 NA TGTGCCAGCAGCGCAGGGGGACGGACCGAGCAGTACTTC CASSAGGRTEQYF
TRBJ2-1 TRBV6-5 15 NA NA TGTGCCAGCAGCCAACAGGGAGCAACCTACAATGAGCAGTTCTTC CASSQQGATYNEQFF
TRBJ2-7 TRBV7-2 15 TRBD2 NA TGTGCCAGCAGTCGAGGCCAGCGGGGGTTCTACGAGCAGTACTTC CASSRGQRGFYEQYF
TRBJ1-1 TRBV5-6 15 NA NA TGTGCCAGCAGCCCCATTGTGAACAGGGACACTGAAGCTTTCTTT CASSPIVNRDTEAFF
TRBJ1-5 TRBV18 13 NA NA TGTGCCAGCTCACCCTCAGGGAACCAGCCCCAGCATTTT CASSPSGNQPQHF
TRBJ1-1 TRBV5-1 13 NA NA TGCGCCAGCAGCGTTGACAGATCCACTGAAGCTTTCTTT CASSVDRSTEAFF
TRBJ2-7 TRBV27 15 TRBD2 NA TGTGCCAGCAGAGCCATGGCGGGGGGGCCCCCCGAGCAGTACTTC CASRAMAGGPPEQYF
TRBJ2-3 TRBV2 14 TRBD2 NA TGTGCCAGCAGTGAAGTGAGGACTAGAGGTACGCAGTATTTT CASSEVRTRGTQYF
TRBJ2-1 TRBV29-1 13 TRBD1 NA TGCAGCGCACCCCGGACAGGGGGAAATGAGCAGTTCTTC CSAPRTGGNEQFF
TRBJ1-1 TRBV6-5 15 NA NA TGTGCCAGCAGTTACCCTGGCAGGGCAAACACTGAAGCTTTCTTT CASSYPGRANTEAFF
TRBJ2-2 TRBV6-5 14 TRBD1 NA TGTGCCAGCAGATGGGACAGGGAGGCCGGGGAGCTGTTTTTT CASRWDREAGELFF